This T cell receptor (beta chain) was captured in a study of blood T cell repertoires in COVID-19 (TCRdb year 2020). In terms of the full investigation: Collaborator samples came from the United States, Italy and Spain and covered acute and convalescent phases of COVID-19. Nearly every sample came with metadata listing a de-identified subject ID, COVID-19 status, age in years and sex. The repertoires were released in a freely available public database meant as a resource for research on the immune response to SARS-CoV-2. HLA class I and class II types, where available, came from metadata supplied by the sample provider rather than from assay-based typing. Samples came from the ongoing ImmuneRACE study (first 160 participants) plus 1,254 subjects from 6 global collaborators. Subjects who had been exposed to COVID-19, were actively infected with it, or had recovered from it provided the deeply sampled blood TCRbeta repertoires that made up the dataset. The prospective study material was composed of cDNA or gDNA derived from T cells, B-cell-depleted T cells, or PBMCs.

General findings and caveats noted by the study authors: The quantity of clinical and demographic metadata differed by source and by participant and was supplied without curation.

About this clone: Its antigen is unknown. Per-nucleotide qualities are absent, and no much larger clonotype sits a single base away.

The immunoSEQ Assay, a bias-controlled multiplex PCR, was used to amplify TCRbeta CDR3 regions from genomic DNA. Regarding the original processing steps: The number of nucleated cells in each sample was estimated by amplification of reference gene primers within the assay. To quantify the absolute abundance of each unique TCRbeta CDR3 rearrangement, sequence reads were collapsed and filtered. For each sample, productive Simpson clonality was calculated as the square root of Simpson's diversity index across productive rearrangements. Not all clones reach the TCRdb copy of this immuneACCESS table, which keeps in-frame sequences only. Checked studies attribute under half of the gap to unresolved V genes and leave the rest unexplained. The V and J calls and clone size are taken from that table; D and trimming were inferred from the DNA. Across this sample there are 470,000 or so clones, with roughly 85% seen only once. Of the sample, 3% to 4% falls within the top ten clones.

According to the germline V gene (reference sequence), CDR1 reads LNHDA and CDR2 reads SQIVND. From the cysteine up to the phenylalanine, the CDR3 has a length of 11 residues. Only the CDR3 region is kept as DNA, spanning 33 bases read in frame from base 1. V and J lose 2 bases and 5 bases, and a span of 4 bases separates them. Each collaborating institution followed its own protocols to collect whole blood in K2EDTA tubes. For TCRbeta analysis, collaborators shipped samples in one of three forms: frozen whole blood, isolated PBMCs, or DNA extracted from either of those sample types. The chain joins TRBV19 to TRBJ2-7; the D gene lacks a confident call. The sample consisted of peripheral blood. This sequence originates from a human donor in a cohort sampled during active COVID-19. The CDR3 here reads CASSIQDEQYF. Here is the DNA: TGTGCCAGTAGTATACAGGACGAGCAGTACTTC. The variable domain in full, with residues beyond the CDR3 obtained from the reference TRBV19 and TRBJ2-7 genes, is DGGITQSPKYLFRKEGQNVTLSCEQNLNHDAMYWYRQDPGQGLRLIYYSQIVNDFQKGDIAEGYSVSREKKESFPLTVTSAQKNPTAFYLCASSIQDEQYFGPGTRLTVT.